Included here is one T cell receptor beta chain sequence, with context. From germline, CDR1 is SGHRS and CDR2 YFSETQ. The V end was cut by 5 bases, the J end by 0 bases, with 13 bases between. The CDR3 spans 15 residues. The sample is drawn from a study of blood T cell repertoires in COVID-19. Turning to the study itself: Some COVID-19 samples were acute and others convalescent; all came from the United States, Italy and Spain. PBMCs, B-cell-depleted T cells, or T cells provided the cDNA or gDNA that made up the material.

Original data processing: The authors estimated nucleated cell counts from reference gene primer amplification. Libraries were prepared by immunoSEQ multiplex PCR; TCRdb keeps only in-frame clonotypes and omits some of them. V, J and clone size derive from that table, while D and trimming were established from the DNA sequence. The sample lists some 96,000 clones, 87% occurring once. J is TRBJ2-3 and V is TRBV5-1, with D unresolved. The sample taken for sequencing was peripheral blood. The clonotype originates from a man between 25 and 39 years old in a cohort sampled during active COVID-19. CDR3 DNA sequence: TGCGCCAGCAGACTTGGAGTAAGGAGCACAGATACGCAGTATTTT. Amino acids: CASRLGVRSTDTQYF.